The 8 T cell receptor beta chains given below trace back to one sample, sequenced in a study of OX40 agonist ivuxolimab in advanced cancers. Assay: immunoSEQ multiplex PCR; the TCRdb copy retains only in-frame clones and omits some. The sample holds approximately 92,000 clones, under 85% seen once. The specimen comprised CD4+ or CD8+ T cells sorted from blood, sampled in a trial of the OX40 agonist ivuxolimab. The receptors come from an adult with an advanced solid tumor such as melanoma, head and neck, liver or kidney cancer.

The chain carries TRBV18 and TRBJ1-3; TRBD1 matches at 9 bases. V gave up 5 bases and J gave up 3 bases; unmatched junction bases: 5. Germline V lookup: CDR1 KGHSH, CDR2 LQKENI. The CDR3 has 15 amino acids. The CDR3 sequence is CASSDGQGNGNTIYF. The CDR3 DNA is TGTGCCAGCTCAGACGGACAGGGGAATGGAAACACCATATATTTT.

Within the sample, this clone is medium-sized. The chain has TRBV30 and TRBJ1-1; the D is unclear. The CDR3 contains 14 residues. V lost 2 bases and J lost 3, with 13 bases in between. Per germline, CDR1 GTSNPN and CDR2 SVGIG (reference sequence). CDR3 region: CAWSYEGVDTEAFF. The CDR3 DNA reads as TGTGCCTGGAGTTATGAGGGTGTGGACACTGAAGCTTTCTTT. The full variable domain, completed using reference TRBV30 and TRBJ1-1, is SQTIHQWPATLVQPVGSPLSLECTVEGTSNPNLYWYRQAAGRGLQLLFYSVGIGQISSEVPQNLSASRPQDRQFILSSKKLLLSDSGFYLCAWSYEGVDTEAFFGQGTRLTVV.

This chain's CDR3 is CASSLGLADTYEQYF. CDR3 DNA: TGTGCCAGCAGCTTAGGACTAGCGGACACCTACGAGCAGTACTTC. The chain is built from TRBV7-8 and TRBJ2-7; TRBD2 agrees at 9 bases. There are 15 residues in the CDR3. V trimming: 1 base; J trimming: 2 bases; junction bases outside the gene matches: 3. Germline V gene sequence: CDR1 SGHVS, CDR2 FQNEAQ.

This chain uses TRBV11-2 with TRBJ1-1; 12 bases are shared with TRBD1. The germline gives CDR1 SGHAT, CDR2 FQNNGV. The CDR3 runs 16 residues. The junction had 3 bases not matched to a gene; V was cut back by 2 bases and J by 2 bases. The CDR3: CASSLWDRGRNTEAFF. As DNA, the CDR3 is TGTGCCAGCAGCTTATGGGACAGGGGGCGAAACACTGAAGCTTTCTTT.

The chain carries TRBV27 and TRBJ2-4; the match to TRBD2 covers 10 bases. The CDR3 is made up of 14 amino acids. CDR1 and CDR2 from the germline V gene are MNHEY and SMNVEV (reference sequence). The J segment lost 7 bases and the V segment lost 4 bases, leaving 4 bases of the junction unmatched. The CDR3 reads CASSSLAGRNIQYF. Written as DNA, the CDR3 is TGTGCCAGCAGTTCACTAGCGGGACGGAACATTCAGTACTTC.

The CDR3 DNA follows: TGCGCCAGCAGCCAGAATCTTGTGTCTGGAAACACCATATATTTT. This encodes CASSQNLVSGNTIYF. This rearrangement joins TRBV4-3 to TRBJ1-3, with D unresolved. V lost 3 bases to trimming and J lost 1 base, with 10 bases between them. Per germline, CDR1 LGHNA and CDR2 YSLEER. The CDR3 is 15 residues long.

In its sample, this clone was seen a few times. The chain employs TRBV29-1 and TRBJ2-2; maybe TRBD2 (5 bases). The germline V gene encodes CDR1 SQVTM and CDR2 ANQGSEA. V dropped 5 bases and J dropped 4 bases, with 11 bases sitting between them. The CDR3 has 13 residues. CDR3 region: CSVYDYTTGELFF. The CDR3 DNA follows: TGCAGCGTTTATGACTACACCACCGGGGAGCTGTTTTTT.

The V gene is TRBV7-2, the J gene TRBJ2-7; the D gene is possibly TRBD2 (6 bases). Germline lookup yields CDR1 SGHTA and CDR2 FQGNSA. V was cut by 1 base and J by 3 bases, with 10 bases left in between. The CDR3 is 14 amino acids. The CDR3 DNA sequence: TGTGCCAGCAGCTTAGGGACTACTGACTACGAGCAGTACTTC. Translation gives CASSLGTTDYEQYF.